This T cell receptor (beta chain) was retrieved from a study of identical twins. Each donor (without exception) was a healthy Caucasian. About this clonotype: Its antigen is still unknown.

Template switching added a universal primer binding site, and final cDNA carried unique molecular identifiers. TCRdb passed the 5' RACE reads through MiXCR, listing each CDR3 protein once. The sample has fewer than 500,000 distinct CDR3 sequences; over 11% are singletons. Study results and caveats: Out-of-frame beta sequences exhibited a weaker degree of excess twin sharing. In zero-insertion analyses, partial confounding could arise from invariant MAIT and iNKT cells.

These data were likewise used in another study, on yellow fever vaccine responses in identical twins.

The material sequenced was CD4+ T cells sorted from blood. This sequence originates from a young woman in good health.

The CDR3 DNA reads TGTGCCAGCAGTTCAGGGGGCGGAGAGCAGTACTTC. Its protein product is CASSSGGGEQYF. This sequence joins TRBV12-3 or TRBV12-4 and TRBJ2-7; the match to TRBD1 covers 8 bases. The CDR3 has 12 amino acids. V lost 4 bases, J lost 7 bases, and 3 bases stayed unmatched.